The rows below give T cell receptor beta chains drawn from one sample of a study of blood T cell repertoires in COVID-19. The repertoire was sequenced with immunoSEQ multiplex PCR; TCRdb's copy has only in-frame clones and lacks some. This table holds 300,000 to 400,000 clones, around 84% found once. The sequenced material came from peripheral blood. The receptors originated from a human donor in a cohort sampled during active COVID-19. Both conserved end residues are part of each CDR3. Each record gives: D gene, clone size, CDR3 length, J gene, V gene, CDR3 DNA, CDR3 protein. D genes are given only for firm matches. Clone sizes are given selectively: once, few, many, or a class where the clone is expanded.

>NA|NA|15|TRBJ1-2|TRBV9
TGTGCCAGCAGCGTAGAGCCTAGCACTAACTATGGCTACACCTTC
CASSVEPSTNYGYTF
>NA|NA|13|TRBJ2-7|TRBV30
TGTGCCTGGAGTGTACTAGTTTCTGGCGAGCAGTACTTC
CAWSVLVSGEQYF
>NA|NA|17|TRBJ2-3|TRBV3-1/TRBV3-2
TGTGCCAGCAGCCAAGCGGTTGGCAGGGAAGGGACAGATACGCAGTATTTT
CASSQAVGREGTDTQYF
>NA|NA|15|TRBJ1-1|TRBV19
TGTGCCAGTAGTATAGGGAGTCGACGGGACACTGAAGCTTTCTTT
CASSIGSRRDTEAFF
>TRBD2|NA|17|TRBJ2-2|TRBV11-2
TGTGCCAGCAGCATACTAGCGGGAGGCCAAAGAAGGGGGGAGCTGTTTTTT
CASSILAGGQRRGELFF
>NA|NA|14|TRBJ2-3|TRBV11-3
TGTGCCAGCAGCTTAGATCGGGACTCCGATACGCAGTATTTT
CASSLDRDSDTQYF
>TRBD2|NA|16|TRBJ2-5|TRBV5-1
TGCGCCAGCAGCTTGGTAGCTAGCGGGGGGCCCAAGACCCAGTACTTC
CASSLVASGGPKTQYF
>TRBD2|NA|14|TRBJ2-7|TRBV7-8
TGTGCCAGCAGCCCTAACGGCAGGGAGGGCGAGCAGTACTTC
CASSPNGREGEQYF
>NA|few|12|TRBJ2-1|TRBV10-3
TGTGCCATCAGTGAAAACAACAATGAGCAGTTCTTC
CAISENNNEQFF
>NA|NA|14|TRBJ2-2|TRBV7-2
TGTGCCAGCAGCTTTCAGGGAGGAGCCGGGGAGCTGTTTTTT
CASSFQGGAGELFF
>NA|NA|15|TRBJ1-2|TRBV21-1
TGTGCCAGCACTACCGGGGTAGGTGCTAACTATGGCTACACCTTC
CASTTGVGANYGYTF
>TRBD1|NA|18|TRBJ2-3|TRBV5-1
TGCGCCAGCAGCTGGAAACCCGGGACAGGGTTAGGTACAGATACGCAGTATTTT
CASSWKPGTGLGTDTQYF
>NA|NA|12|TRBJ2-3|TRBV3-1/TRBV3-2
TGTGCCAGCAGCTCCGAGCGGAATACGCAGTATTTT
CASSSERNTQYF
>NA|NA|15|TRBJ1-5|TRBV18
TGTGCCAGCTCACCGTTAGCGGGGGGCAATCAGCCCCAGCATTTT
CASSPLAGGNQPQHF
>NA|NA|10|TRBJ1-1|TRBV29-1
TGCAGCGGTTCGGGAACTGAAGCTTTCTTT
CSGSGTEAFF
>TRBD1|NA|14|TRBJ1-1|TRBV2
TGTGCCAGCAGGCGGGACAGGGAGAACACTGAAGCTTTCTTT
CASRRDRENTEAFF
>TRBD1|NA|14|TRBJ1-1|TRBV29-1
TGCAGCGTCGCAGTACAGGGGGCAAAAACTGAAGCTTTCTTT
CSVAVQGAKTEAFF
>TRBD1|NA|17|TRBJ1-3|TRBV5-5
TGTGCCAGCAGCCAATACGGGACAGTCCTTTCTGGAAACACCATATATTTT
CASSQYGTVLSGNTIYF
>NA|NA|16|TRBJ1-1|TRBV18
TGTGCCAGCTCACCGAGCGTTCTGCTTGGGAACACTGAAGCTTTCTTT
CASSPSVLLGNTEAFF
>NA|NA|16|TRBJ2-4|TRBV3-1/TRBV3-2
TGTGCCAGCAGCCAAGTGACAGGACAAGCCAAAAACATTCAGTACTTC
CASSQVTGQAKNIQYF
>TRBD1|NA|16|TRBJ2-7|TRBV4-1
TGCGCCAGCAGCCAACCCGGACGGGACAGGGCCTACGAGCAGTACTTC
CASSQPGRDRAYEQYF
>NA|NA|14|TRBJ2-7|TRBV6-1
TGTGCCAGCAGTGAAGCGGGAGCGACCTACGAGCAGTACTTC
CASSEAGATYEQYF
>NA|NA|15|TRBJ2-5|TRBV11-3
TGTGCCAGCAGCTTAGGAGACAGGTACCAAGAGACCCAGTACTTC
CASSLGDRYQETQYF
>NA|NA|13|TRBJ2-7|TRBV6-1
TGTGCCAGCAGTGATTACAGGGCCCACGAGCAGTACTTC
CASSDYRAHEQYF
>TRBD1|NA|13|TRBJ2-7|TRBV15
TGTGCCACCAGCACGACAGGGGGTTACGAGCAGTACTTC
CATSTTGGYEQYF
>NA|NA|15|TRBJ2-7|TRBV7-2
TGTGCCAGCAGCTTAGATCCGGGGGTCTCCTACGAGCAGTACTTC
CASSLDPGVSYEQYF
>TRBD1|NA|14|TRBJ1-5|TRBV19
TGTGCCAGTAGCTGGACAGGGGGCAATCAGCCCCAGCATTTT
CASSWTGGNQPQHF
>NA|NA|15|TRBJ1-3|TRBV9
TGTGCCAGCACAGCAGGGGCCGGCTCTGGAAACACCATATATTTT
CASTAGAGSGNTIYF
>TRBD2|NA|15|TRBJ2-5|TRBV5-8
TGTGCCAGCAGCGTTAGCGGGAGCTTAGCGGAGACCCAGTACTTC
CASSVSGSLAETQYF
>TRBD2|NA|15|TRBJ2-3|TRBV24-1
TGTGCCACGGCGGGAGGCAGGGGAAGCGCAGATACGCAGTATTTT
CATAGGRGSADTQYF
>NA|NA|17|TRBJ2-6|TRBV18
TGTGCCAGCTCACCACCGGAGGGTTCCTCTGGGGCCAACGTCCTGACTTTC
CASSPPEGSSGANVLTF
>NA|NA|15|TRBJ1-2|TRBV27
TGTGCCAGCAGCCCGACGAGGGGGTCTAACTATGGCTACACCTTC
CASSPTRGSNYGYTF
>NA|once|16|TRBJ2-7|TRBV9
TGTGCCAGCAGCCTCCGGGGGGCAGGGGGCCCCTACGAGCAGTACTTC
CASSLRGAGGPYEQYF
>NA|NA|16|TRBJ2-1|TRBV6-2/TRBV6-3
TGTGCCAGCAGCGCAACAGGGCTGGTCTCCTACAATGAGCAGTTCTTC
CASSATGLVSYNEQFF
>NA|NA|17|TRBJ2-7|TRBV29-1
TGCAGCGTTGAAAAGACGCGAAGGCAGGGCGGCTCCTACGAGCAGTACTTC
CSVEKTRRQGGSYEQYF
>NA|NA|14|TRBJ2-3|TRBV30
TGTGCCTGGAGTGAAGGACTCAGCACAGATACGCAGTATTTT
CAWSEGLSTDTQYF
>NA|NA|15|TRBJ2-3|TRBV6-6
TGTGCCAGCAGCCTAATAGTTACAGGATCAGATACGCAGTATTTT
CASSLIVTGSDTQYF
>NA|NA|14|TRBJ1-1|TRBV2
TGTGCCAGCAGACTAGACGGACCCAACACTGAAGCTTTCTTT
CASRLDGPNTEAFF
>TRBD2|NA|15|TRBJ2-3|TRBV11-2
TGTGCCAGCAGCTTAGCGGGGGGGCCGACAGATACGCAGTATTTT
CASSLAGGPTDTQYF
>TRBD2|NA|14|TRBJ2-7|TRBV7-9
TGTGCCAGCAGCTTGACTAGCGGAACCTACGAGCAGTACTTC
CASSLTSGTYEQYF
>NA|NA|14|TRBJ2-7|TRBV14
TGTGCCAGCAGCCAAAGGTACAGCTCCTACGAGCAGTACTTC
CASSQRYSSYEQYF
>NA|NA|14|TRBJ1-4|TRBV10-3
TGTGCCATCAGTGAACGGACAGTTGATGAAAAACTGTTTTTT
CAISERTVDEKLFF
>NA|NA|15|TRBJ1-5|TRBV5-5
TGTGCCAGCAGCTTGGATCAAGGAGCCAATCAGCCCCAGCATTTT
CASSLDQGANQPQHF
>NA|few|14|TRBJ1-6|TRBV19
TGTGCCAGTACAGGAGGACAGAGGAATTCACCCCTCCACTTT
CASTGGQRNSPLHF
>TRBD2|once|16|TRBJ2-5|TRBV7-2
TGTGCCAGCAGCCTACTGGGACTAGCGGAGCAAGAGACCCAGTACTTC
CASSLLGLAEQETQYF
>TRBD2|NA|17|TRBJ2-7|TRBV14
TGTGCCAGCAGCCAAGTGAGTCTAGCGGGAGTAATCGACGAGCAGTACTTC
CASSQVSLAGVIDEQYF
>NA|NA|13|TRBJ1-1|TRBV11-2
TGTGCCAGCAGCTTCGGGGGGCAGGGCAAAGCTTTCTTT
CASSFGGQGKAFF
>TRBD1|NA|15|TRBJ2-5|TRBV30
TGTGCCTGGGCGCCCGGGACAGGGGGGGGAGAGACCCAGTACTTC
CAWAPGTGGGETQYF
>TRBD1|few|12|TRBJ1-2|TRBV5-4
TGTGCCAGCAGCGAGACAGGGGATGGCTACACCTTC
CASSETGDGYTF
>NA|NA|15|TRBJ1-1|TRBV9
TGTGCCAGCAGCGTAGACCTGGGGCCGAACACTGAAGCTTTCTTT
CASSVDLGPNTEAFF
>TRBD1|NA|18|TRBJ1-5|TRBV23-1
TGCGCCAGCAGTCAATCCGGTCGGGACAGGGGTTCCAATCAGCCCCAGCATTTT
CASSQSGRDRGSNQPQHF
>NA|NA|14|TRBJ2-7|TRBV7-9
TGTGCCAGCAGCCAGGGGACAAACTCCTACGAGCAGTACTTC
CASSQGTNSYEQYF